This is a list of T cell receptor beta chains from one sample in a study of T cell repertoires in cytomegalovirus infection. MiXCR, run by TCRdb on the reads, gives a single entry per CDR3 protein. The sample consists of approximately 750,000 distinct CDR3 sequences, 35% to 40% of them appearing once. The sequenced sample was PBMCs. Receptors were obtained from a human donor in good health (CMV status not recorded). Some clones in this sample may be carry-over from other donors' samples. Both conserved end residues are part of each CDR3. Each record gives: V gene, clone size, J gene, D gene, CDR3 DNA, CDR3 protein. A D gene is named only where the DNA matches it firmly. Expanded clones get a size class; other rows say once, few or many, or leave the size out.

TRBV7-8	many	TRBJ2-4	TRBD2	TGTGCCAGCAGCCCCGGACTAGCGGGAGGGTCGACCAAAAACATTCAGTACTTC	CASSPGLAGGSTKNIQYF
TRBV19	.	TRBJ2-2	TRBD2	TGTGCCAGTAGTATCGGACTAGCGGGGGATTACACCGGGGAGCTGTTTTTT	CASSIGLAGDYTGELFF
TRBV5-6	.	TRBJ2-4	.	TGTGCCAGCAGCTTGGAGGATGGCATAGCCAAAAACATTCAGTACTTC	CASSLEDGIAKNIQYF
TRBV28	few	TRBJ1-4	TRBD1	TGTGCCAGCAGTTGGGGGACAGCCGCAACTAATGAAAAACTGTTTTTT	CASSWGTAATNEKLFF
TRBV20-1	.	TRBJ1-3	.	TGCAGTGCTAGAGAGCGGGGATCAGGAAACACCATATATTTT	CSARERGSGNTIYF
TRBV27	few	TRBJ2-2	TRBD2	TGTGCCAGCAGTCAAAGGGGGAATAGCGGGAGAGTCACCGGGGAGCTGTTTTTT	CASSQRGNSGRVTGELFF
TRBV3-1	.	TRBJ2-1	TRBD2	TGTGCCAGCAGCCAAGATCGACGACTAGCGGTTTTCGATGAGCAGTTCTTC	CASSQDRRLAVFDEQFF
TRBV12-3/TRBV12-4	.	TRBJ2-7	.	TGTGCCAGCAGTTTACAGGGTGTTGAGGACGAGCAGTACTTC	CASSLQGVEDEQYF
TRBV6-6	.	TRBJ1-5	TRBD1	TGTGCCAGCAGTTACCGTATAAGTCCTTACAGGGGGCTGGTTCAGCCCCAGCATTTT	CASSYRISPYRGLVQPQHF
TRBV19	.	TRBJ1-1	.	TGTGCCAGTGCGAGAAGGGGGGAGGACACTGAAGCTTTCTTT	CASARRGEDTEAFF
TRBV20-1	.	TRBJ2-1	.	TGCAGTGCGCCGAAGGGCAATGAGCAGTTCTTC	CSAPKGNEQFF
TRBV5-4	.	TRBJ2-5	TRBD2	TGTGCCAGCAGCTCCGGACTAGCGGGGGGGCTACAACAAGAGACCCAGTACTTC	CASSSGLAGGLQQETQYF
TRBV10-3	few	TRBJ1-2	TRBD1	TGTGCCATCAGTGGGTCCAGCGGGACAGACTATGGCTACACCTTC	CAISGSSGTDYGYTF
TRBV12-3/TRBV12-4	few	TRBJ1-5	.	TGTGCCAGCAGTTTACAAAGGACGGGTCAGCCCCAGCATTTT	CASSLQRTGQPQHF
TRBV7-2	few	TRBJ2-7	.	TGTGCCAGCAGCTTTACATTCTACGAGCAGTACTTC	CASSFTFYEQYF
TRBV6-6	.	TRBJ1-4	TRBD1	TGTGCCAGCAGTTATCCTGACCGACAGGGGAAAGACTATGCAACTAATGAAAAACTGTTTTTT	CASSYPDRQGKDYATNEKLFF
TRBV20-1	.	TRBJ1-1	.	TGCAGTGCTAAACGTTCGGGGACTGAAGCTTTCTTT	CSAKRSGTEAFF
TRBV29-1	.	TRBJ1-2	TRBD1	TGCAGCGTTGAAGGGACAGGGGTATGGGGCTACACCTTC	CSVEGTGVWGYTF
TRBV2	.	TRBJ1-6	TRBD1	TGTGCCAGCAGTGACCACAGGGGATATAATTCACCCCTCCACTTT	CASSDHRGYNSPLHF
TRBV6-5	.	TRBJ2-2	.	TGTGCCAGCAGTTACTCGGTCTCGAACACCGGGGAGCTGTTTTTT	CASSYSVSNTGELFF
TRBV29-1	few	TRBJ1-3	.	TGCAGCGTACCCGGGACCGCAATAACTGGAAACACCATATATTTT	CSVPGTAITGNTIYF
TRBV6-2/TRBV6-3	few	TRBJ2-7	.	TGTGCCAGCAGTTACGGCGAGCAGTACTTC	CASSYGEQYF
TRBV7-9	.	TRBJ2-1	.	TGTGCCAGCAGCCGGACCGCAGGGAGTATCCTCAATGAGCAGTTCTTC	CASSRTAGSILNEQFF
TRBV11-2	.	TRBJ2-7	TRBD2	TGTGCCAGCCGCTATAGCGGGGGGCGTTCCTACGAGCAGTACTTC	CASRYSGGRSYEQYF
TRBV27	once	TRBJ2-2	.	TGTGCCAGCAGTTTCGGTCCCCGAAGGGAGCTGTTTTTT	CASSFGPRRELFF
TRBV24-1	many	TRBJ2-1	.	TGTGCCACCAGTAATGCGGACACTTACAATGAGCAGTTCTTC	CATSNADTYNEQFF
TRBV11-1	.	TRBJ1-1	.	TGTGCCAGCAGCTTAGACGGAGGGACGAACACTGAAGCTTTCTTT	CASSLDGGTNTEAFF
TRBV28	.	TRBJ2-7	.	TGTGCCAGCAGTAGCCGCGGACTTTACTACGAGCAGTACTTC	CASSSRGLYYEQYF
TRBV2	.	TRBJ1-6	.	TGTGCCAGCAGGACGAATTCACCCCTCCACTTT	CASRTNSPLHF
TRBV7-4	.	TRBJ2-1	.	TGTGCCAGCATCCAGTCTGCGCGGGGTTACAATGAGCAGTTCTTC	CASIQSARGYNEQFF
TRBV7-2	.	TRBJ2-3	.	TGTTCCATCAGCTCCCCGGGAGCGGCAGATACGCAGTATTTT	CSISSPGAADTQYF
TRBV7-2	few	TRBJ2-1	.	TGTGCCAGCAGCTTAGCACTAATTTACGCCGGTGAGCAGTTCTTC	CASSLALIYAGEQFF
TRBV6-1	.	TRBJ2-1	.	TGTGCCAGCAGTGAAAGCGCAGGGGCACTCGATGAGCAGTTCTTC	CASSESAGALDEQFF
TRBV12-3/TRBV12-4	few	TRBJ1-5	.	TGTGCCAGCAGAGCGTCAGGGGTAGGAAATCAGCCCCAGCATTTT	CASRASGVGNQPQHF
TRBV5-6	.	TRBJ2-1	.	TGTGCCAGCAGCTTGGTAGGGTTTAATGAGCAGTTCTTC	CASSLVGFNEQFF
TRBV7-2	many	TRBJ1-4	.	TGTGCCAGCAGCCGAGGCTCAACTAATGAAAAACTGTTTTTT	CASSRGSTNEKLFF
TRBV4-1	few	TRBJ2-1	TRBD2	TGCGCCAGCAGCCAAGAAAGACTAGCGGGGCCAAACAAGCAGTTCTTC	CASSQERLAGPNKQFF
TRBV15	.	TRBJ2-1	TRBD1	TGTGCCACCAGCAGTGAACCCGGGACAGGGCAGTCCAATGAGCAGTTCTTC	CATSSEPGTGQSNEQFF
TRBV6-5	few	TRBJ2-1	TRBD1	TGTGCCAGCAGTTACTCGACAGGGGGAGGGGGCAATGAGCAGTTCTTC	CASSYSTGGGGNEQFF
TRBV19	once	TRBJ1-2	.	TGTGCCAGTAGAGGTTATGCAGGATGGGATGGCTACACCTTC	CASRGYAGWDGYTF
TRBV28	few	TRBJ1-2	TRBD1	TGTGCCAGCAAGCTGACAGGGGGTGAAGGCTATGGGGGCTACACCTTC	CASKLTGGEGYGGYTF